Sequencing of this T cell receptor (beta chain) was carried out in a study of blood T cell repertoires in COVID-19. Study in general: The study drew acute and convalescent COVID-19 samples from the United States, Italy and Spain. In each case, the material was cDNA or gDNA derived from T cells, B-cell-depleted T cells, or PBMCs.

J lost 2 bases, V lost 7 bases, and 4 bases had no gene match. Germline loops: CDR1 SEHNR, CDR2 FQNEAQ (reference sequence). The CDR3 covers 15 residues. How the authors handled the data: Amplified reference gene primers provided the basis for estimating nucleated cell counts. TCRdb's table, derived via immunoSEQ multiplex PCR, lists solely in-frame clones and lacks some. V and J calls plus clone size are reproduced from that table; the DNA served to infer D and trimming. Found here are over 200,000 clones, roughly 82% of them singletons; the top ten hold approximately 12%. The sample comprised peripheral blood. The chain employs TRBV7-9 and TRBJ2-1; 11 nucleotides match TRBD2. The sequence came from a woman aged 35 to 49 with acute or convalescent COVID-19. The CDR3 region is CASTNSGRAYNEQFF. For the CDR3, the DNA is TGTGCCAGCACCAATAGCGGGAGGGCCTACAATGAGCAGTTCTTC.